The next 19 T cell receptor beta chains were all read from a single sample in a study of T cell clones after liver transplantation. The assay was immunoSEQ multiplex PCR, and TCRdb's table has in-frame clones only and misses some. The sample lists around 110,000 clones; less than 95% were seen once. This sample comprised CD4+ T cells from blood, obtained 12 months after liver transplant. These receptors came from a human patient who received a liver transplant. Some T cells here may be from the graft donor.

This clone was seen once. The chain has TRBV28 and TRBJ1-4, with TRBD1 identical over 7 bases. Losses at the gene ends were 5 bases for V and 0 bases for J; bases not matched to a gene: 6. The germline V gene encodes CDR1 MDHEN and CDR2 SYDVKM. The CDR3 totals 16 residues. The CDR3 reads CASSRTGGTTNEKLFF. The CDR3 DNA sequence: TGTGCCAGCAGTAGGACAGGAGGTACAACTAATGAAAAACTGTTTTTT.

The V call is TRBV7-7, the J call TRBJ2-5, with TRBD1 matching over 11 bases. This CDR3 is 14 amino acids long. Looked up from germline, CDR1 is SSHAT and CDR2 is FNYEAQ (reference sequence). Trimming took 5 bases from V and 4 from J; bases not matched to a gene: 3. This CDR3 is CASSADRGRETQYF. Here the CDR3 DNA reads TGTGCCAGCAGCGCGGACAGGGGGCGAGAGACCCAGTACTTC.

CDR3 region: CATSPGAEQETQYF. DNA of the CDR3: TGTGCCACCTCCCCTGGAGCGGAACAAGAGACCCAGTACTTC. The rearrangement joins TRBV10-3 to TRBJ2-5; a weak D match, TRBD2 (5 bases). There are 14 residues in the CDR3. Trimming took 10 bases from V and 2 from J, leaving 17 bases between them. Germline V lookup: CDR1 ENHRY, CDR2 SYGVKD.

The genes are TRBV7-2 and TRBJ2-7, with no clear D. Germline V CDR1 and CDR2: SGHTA, FQGNSA. CDR3 length: 13 residues. The ends were cut back, 0 bases at V and 3 bases at J, with 6 bases in the middle. In DNA form, the CDR3 reads TGTGCCAGCAGCTTAGCGGCTATCTACGAGCAGTACTTC. Translated, it gives CASSLAAIYEQYF.

The chain links TRBV9 to TRBJ1-2; D unresolved. V lost 3 bases, J lost 4 bases, and 13 bases lay in between. The CDR3 has 14 amino acids. Germline assignment: CDR1 SGDLS and CDR2 YYNGEE. Here the CDR3 reads CASSAAQGGYGYTF. CDR3 coding DNA: TGTGCCAGCAGCGCCGCCCAAGGCGGCTATGGCTACACCTTC.

The chain uses TRBV29-1 and TRBJ2-5; tentatively, D is TRBD1 (6 bases). Germline CDR1 and CDR2: SQVTM and ANQGSEA. The CDR3 totals 12 residues. Trimming cost V 5 bases and J 2 bases, with 9 bases left between them. CDR3: CSVRGHQETQYF. CDR3 DNA: TGCAGCGTTCGGGGACATCAAGAGACCCAGTACTTC.

This chain connects TRBV5-1 to TRBJ1-2; D call uncertain. Between the trimmed V and J ends, which lost 4 bases and 4 bases, there was a span of 11 bases. This CDR3 spans 13 amino acids. Germline CDR1 reads SGHRS; CDR2 reads YFSETQ. The CDR3 DNA follows: TGCGCCAGCAGCGGGTCAGCACTCTATGGCTACACCTTC. It specifies CASSGSALYGYTF.

The chain links TRBV9 to TRBJ2-5; 8 positions agree with TRBD1. The CDR3 covers 15 residues. The J segment lost 3 bases and the V segment lost 3 bases, leaving 7 bases of the junction unmatched. Germline assignment: CDR1 SGDLS and CDR2 YYNGEE. The CDR3 protein is CASSGQGTPKETQYF. The CDR3 bases are TGTGCCAGCAGCGGACAGGGGACGCCAAAAGAGACCCAGTACTTC.

This chain links TRBV2 with TRBJ1-5, with 10 bases that match TRBD1. The CDR3 totals 13 residues. With 6 bases clipped from V and 5 bases from J, the junction kept 1 base outside the gene matches. Germline CDR1 is SNHLY and CDR2 is FYNNEI. CDR3 sequence (DNA): TGTGCCAGCAGGGGGACAGGGGATCAGCCCCAGCATTTT. Amino acids: CASRGTGDQPQHF.

The chain joins TRBV18 to TRBJ2-3, with TRBD1 identical over 8 bases. J gave up 0 bases and V 1 base, and 3 bases lay outside the gene matches. The CDR3 is 16 residues long. Germline CDR1 reads KGHSH; CDR2 reads LQKENI. CDR3 sequence reads: CASSPLDRVSTDTQYF. CDR3 DNA: TGTGCCAGCTCACCACTGGACAGGGTTAGCACAGATACGCAGTATTTT.

The chain recombines TRBV7-8 with TRBJ1-1; no definite D call. The CDR3 contains 11 residues. Germline CDR1 SGHVS, CDR2 FQNEAQ. The V end was cut by 5 bases, the J end by 5 bases, with 6 bases between. CDR3 in amino acids: CASSAVTEAFF. The CDR3 DNA follows: TGTGCCAGCAGCGCGGTAACTGAAGCTTTCTTT.

V gene TRBV10-1 combines with J gene TRBJ2-1; TRBD2 aligns across 7 bases. The CDR3 runs 15 residues. Per germline, CDR1 WNHNN and CDR2 SYGVQD (reference sequence). V shed 3 bases, J shed 4 bases, and the junction held 6 bases outside the gene matches. The CDR3 DNA sequence: TGCGCCAGCAGTGACCTAGCGGACGTTTACAATGAGCAGTTCTTC. Protein: CASSDLADVYNEQFF.

The chain uses TRBV14 and TRBJ2-1; D is possibly TRBD2 (6 bases). Trimming left V 6 bases short and J 6 bases short, with 15 bases between. CDR1 is SGHDN and CDR2 is FVKESK in the germline V gene. The length of the CDR3 is 14 residues. The CDR3 sequence: CASRMAGSVNEQFF. As DNA, the CDR3 is TGTGCCAGCAGAATGGCGGGATCAGTCAATGAGCAGTTCTTC.

The rearrangement joins TRBV30 to TRBJ2-7, with D tentatively TRBD1 (5 bases). The CDR3 sequence is 14 residues long. The ends were cut back, 2 bases at V and 3 bases at J, with 14 bases in the middle. Germline CDR1 GTSNPN, CDR2 SVGIG (reference sequence). CDR3 loop: CAWSRWGGYYEQYF. For the CDR3, the DNA is TGTGCCTGGAGTCGTTGGGGCGGCTACTACGAGCAGTACTTC.

The chain couples TRBV18 to TRBJ1-1, with TRBD1 as a possible D gene (5 bases). CDR3 length equals 12 residues. In germline, CDR1 is KGHSH, CDR2 LQKENI. V lost 3 bases, J lost 4 bases, and 6 bases lay in between. CDR3 DNA: TGTGCCAGCTCACCCGACAGCACTGAAGCTTTCTTT. Amino acid sequence: CASSPDSTEAFF. Full variable domain (remainder filled in from reference TRBV18 and TRBJ1-1): NAGVMQNPRHLVRRRGQEARLRCSPMKGHSHVYWYRQLPEEGLKFMVYLQKENIIDESGMPKERFSAEFPKEGPSILRIQQVVRGDSAAYFCASSPDSTEAFFGQGTRLTVV.

The rearrangement links TRBV4-2 to TRBJ2-2; D is uncertain. The germline V gene has CDR1 LGHNA and CDR2 YNFKEQ. Trimming shortened V by 0 bases and J by 1 base, and 6 bases separated the two germline ends. The CDR3 sequence is 15 residues long. This chain's CDR3 is CASSQDHLNTGELFF. The CDR3 region has the DNA TGTGCCAGCAGCCAAGATCACTTGAACACCGGGGAGCTGTTTTTT.

CDR3 residues: CASSSRTGRGTEAFF. In nucleotides, the CDR3 is TGTGCCAGCAGCTCAAGGACAGGGCGGGGCACTGAAGCTTTCTTT. The chain joins TRBV7-6 to TRBJ1-1; 8 bases agree with TRBD1. The CDR3 spans 15 residues. CDR1 and CDR2 from the germline V gene are SGHVS and FNYEAQ. The V segment lost 4 bases and the J segment 4 bases; nucleotides outside the gene matches: 8.

The V and J genes are TRBV19 and TRBJ2-3; the D is unclear. Trimming left V 2 bases short and J 6 bases short, with 9 bases between. The CDR3 totals 13 residues. Germline V gives CDR1 LNHDA, CDR2 SQIVND (reference sequence). This CDR3 is CASSITPSDTQYF. CDR3 coding DNA: TGTGCCAGTAGTATAACCCCTTCGGATACGCAGTATTTT. Based on the CDR3 plus reference TRBV19 and TRBJ2-3, the full variable domain is DGGITQSPKYLFRKEGQNVTLSCEQNLNHDAMYWYRQDPGQGLRLIYYSQIVNDFQKGDIAEGYSVSREKKESFPLTVTSAQKNPTAFYLCASSITPSDTQYFGPGTRLTVL.

V is TRBV7-2 and J is TRBJ1-1; maybe TRBD1 (5 bases). Germline V gene data show CDR1 as SGHTA and CDR2 as FQGNSA. The CDR3 runs to 15 residues. Deletions cut 1 base from V and 7 bases from J, with 16 bases between. This CDR3 is CASSLGGGGKVEAFF. The CDR3 nucleotides read TGTGCCAGCAGCTTAGGAGGCGGGGGGAAGGTTGAAGCTTTCTTT. The entire variable domain, with the rest obtained from reference TRBV7-2 and TRBJ1-1, is as follows: GAGVSQSPSNKVTEKGKDVELRCDPISGHTALYWYRQSLGQGLEFLIYFQGNSAPDKSGLPSDRFSAERTGGSVSTLTIQRTQQEDSAVYLCASSLGGGGKVEAFFGQGTRLTVV.